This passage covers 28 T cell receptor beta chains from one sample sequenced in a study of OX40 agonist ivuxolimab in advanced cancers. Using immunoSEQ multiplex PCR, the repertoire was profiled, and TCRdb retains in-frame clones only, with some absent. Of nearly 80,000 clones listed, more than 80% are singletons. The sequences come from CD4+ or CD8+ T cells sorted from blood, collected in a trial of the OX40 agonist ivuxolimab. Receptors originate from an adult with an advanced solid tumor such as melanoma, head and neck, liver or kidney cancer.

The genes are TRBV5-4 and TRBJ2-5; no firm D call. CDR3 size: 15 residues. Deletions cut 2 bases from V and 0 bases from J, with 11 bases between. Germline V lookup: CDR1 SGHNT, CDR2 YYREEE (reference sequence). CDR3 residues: CASSLSPANQETQYF. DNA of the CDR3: TGTGCCAGCAGCTTATCCCCGGCGAACCAAGAGACCCAGTACTTC. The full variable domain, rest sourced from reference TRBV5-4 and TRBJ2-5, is ETGVTQSPTHLIKTRGQQVTLRCSSQSGHNTVSWYQQALGQGPQFIFQYYREEENGRGNFPPRFSGLQFPNYSSELNVNALELDDSALYLCASSLSPANQETQYFGPGTRLLVL.

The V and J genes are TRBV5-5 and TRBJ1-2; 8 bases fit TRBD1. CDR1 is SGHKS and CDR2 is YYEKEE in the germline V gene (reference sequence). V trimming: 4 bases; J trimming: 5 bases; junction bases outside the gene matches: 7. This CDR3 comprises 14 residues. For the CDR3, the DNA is TGTGCCAGCAGCCCGGGACAGGAGATGTATGGCTACACCTTC. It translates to CASSPGQEMYGYTF.

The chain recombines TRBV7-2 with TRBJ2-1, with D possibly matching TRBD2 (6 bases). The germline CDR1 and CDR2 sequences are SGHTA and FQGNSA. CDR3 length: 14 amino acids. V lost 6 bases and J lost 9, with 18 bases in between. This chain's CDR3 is CASRLGVSGSEQFF. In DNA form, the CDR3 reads TGTGCCAGCAGGCTAGGGGTTAGCGGAAGTGAGCAGTTCTTC.

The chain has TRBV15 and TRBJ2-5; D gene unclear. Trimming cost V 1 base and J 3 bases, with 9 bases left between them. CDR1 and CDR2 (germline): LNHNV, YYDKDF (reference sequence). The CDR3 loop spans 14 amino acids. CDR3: CATSRGASEETQYF. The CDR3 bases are TGTGCCACCAGCAGAGGGGCAAGCGAAGAGACCCAGTACTTC.

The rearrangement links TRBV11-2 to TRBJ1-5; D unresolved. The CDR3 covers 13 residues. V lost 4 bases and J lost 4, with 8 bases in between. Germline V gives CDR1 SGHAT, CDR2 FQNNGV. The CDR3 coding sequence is TGTGCCAGCAGCTCCGAGCGGAATCAGCCCCAGCATTTT. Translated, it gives CASSSERNQPQHF.

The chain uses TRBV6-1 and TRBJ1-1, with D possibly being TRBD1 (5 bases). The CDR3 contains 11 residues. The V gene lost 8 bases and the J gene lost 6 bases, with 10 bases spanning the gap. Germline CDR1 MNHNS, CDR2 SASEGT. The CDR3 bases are TGTGCCAGCCCAGGGAAATCTGAAGCTTTCTTT. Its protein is CASPGKSEAFF.

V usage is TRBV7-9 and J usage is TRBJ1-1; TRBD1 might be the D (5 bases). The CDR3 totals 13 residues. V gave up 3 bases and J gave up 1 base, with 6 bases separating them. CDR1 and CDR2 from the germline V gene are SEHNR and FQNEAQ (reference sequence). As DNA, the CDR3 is TGTGCCAGCAGCTTGACAGCGAACACTGAAGCTTTCTTT. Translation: CASSLTANTEAFF. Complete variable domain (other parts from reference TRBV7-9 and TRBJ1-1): DTGVSQNPRHKITKRGQNVTFRCDPISEHNRLYWYRQTLGQGPEFLTYFQNEAQLEKSRLLSDRFSAERPKGSFSTLEIQRTEQGDSAMYLCASSLTANTEAFFGQGTRLTVV.

CDR3 sequence: CASSFTPGGNTIYF. The CDR3 DNA follows: TGTGCCAGCAGTTTTACCCCAGGTGGAAACACCATATATTTT. V gene TRBV28 combines with J gene TRBJ1-3; no definite D call. Germline CDR1 reads MDHEN; CDR2 reads SYDVKM. V lost 3 bases to trimming and J lost 3 bases, with 9 bases between them. The CDR3 sequence is 14 residues long.

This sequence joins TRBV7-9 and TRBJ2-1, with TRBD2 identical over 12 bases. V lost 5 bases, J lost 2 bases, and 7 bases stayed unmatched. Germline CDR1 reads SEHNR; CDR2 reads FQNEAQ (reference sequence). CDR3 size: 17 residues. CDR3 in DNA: TGTGCCAGCAGCGGGGGGACTAGCGGGCCTGCCTACAATGAGCAGTTCTTC. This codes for CASSGGTSGPAYNEQFF.

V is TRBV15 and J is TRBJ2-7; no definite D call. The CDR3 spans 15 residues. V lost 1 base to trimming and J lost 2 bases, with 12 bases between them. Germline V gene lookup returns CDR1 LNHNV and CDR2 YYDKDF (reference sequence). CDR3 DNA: TGTGCCACCAGCAGAGCCCTTACTGCCACCTACGAGCAGTACTTC. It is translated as CATSRALTATYEQYF.

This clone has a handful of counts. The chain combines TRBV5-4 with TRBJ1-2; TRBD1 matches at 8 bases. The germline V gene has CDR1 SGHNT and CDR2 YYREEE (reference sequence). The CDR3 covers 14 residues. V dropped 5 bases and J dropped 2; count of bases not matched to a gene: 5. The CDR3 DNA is TGTGCCAGCAGAAAGGACAGGGTAAACTATGGCTACACCTTC. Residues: CASRKDRVNYGYTF.

CDR3 nucleotides: TGTGCCAGCAGACGCCTAGCGGGAGCCTACAATGAGCAGTTCTTC. Translated: CASRRLAGAYNEQFF. V gene TRBV7-2 combines with J gene TRBJ2-1; 10 nucleotides match TRBD2. Germline V gene sequence: CDR1 SGHTA, CDR2 FQGNSA. The CDR3 is 15 amino acids. V lost 6 bases to trimming and J lost 2 bases; unmatched junction nucleotides: 4.

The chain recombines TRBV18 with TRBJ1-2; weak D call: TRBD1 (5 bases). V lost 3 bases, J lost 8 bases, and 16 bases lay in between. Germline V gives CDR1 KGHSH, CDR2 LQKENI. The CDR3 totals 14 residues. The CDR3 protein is CASSPRIREGGYTF. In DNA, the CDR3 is TGTGCCAGCTCACCGAGGATCAGGGAGGGCGGCTACACCTTC. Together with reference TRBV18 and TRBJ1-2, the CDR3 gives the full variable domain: NAGVMQNPRHLVRRRGQEARLRCSPMKGHSHVYWYRQLPEEGLKFMVYLQKENIIDESGMPKERFSAEFPKEGPSILRIQQVVRGDSAAYFCASSPRIREGGYTFGSGTRLTVV.

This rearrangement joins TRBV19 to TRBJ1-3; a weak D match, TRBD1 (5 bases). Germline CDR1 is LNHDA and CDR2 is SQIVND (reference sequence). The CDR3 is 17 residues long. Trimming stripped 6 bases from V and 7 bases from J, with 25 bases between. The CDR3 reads CASSTRDARRVRNTIYF. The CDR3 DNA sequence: TGTGCCAGTAGCACACGGGACGCCAGAAGGGTGAGGAACACCATATATTTT.

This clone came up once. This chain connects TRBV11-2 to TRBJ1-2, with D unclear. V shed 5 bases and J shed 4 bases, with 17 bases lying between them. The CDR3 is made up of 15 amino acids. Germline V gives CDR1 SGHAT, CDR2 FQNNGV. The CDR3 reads CASSHYHSVSYGYTF. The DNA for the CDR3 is TGTGCCAGCAGCCATTATCACAGCGTAAGCTATGGCTACACCTTC.

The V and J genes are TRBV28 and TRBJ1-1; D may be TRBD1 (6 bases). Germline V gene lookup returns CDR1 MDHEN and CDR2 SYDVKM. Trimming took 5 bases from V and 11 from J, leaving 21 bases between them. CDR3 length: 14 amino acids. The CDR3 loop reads CASSLLEGGRFAFF. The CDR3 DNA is TGTGCCAGCAGTCTCCTTGAAGGGGGGCGCTTTGCTTTCTTT.

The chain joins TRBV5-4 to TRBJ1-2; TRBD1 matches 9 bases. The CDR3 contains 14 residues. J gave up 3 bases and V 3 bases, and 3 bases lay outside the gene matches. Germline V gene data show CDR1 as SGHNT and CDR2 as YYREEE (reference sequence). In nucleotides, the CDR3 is TGTGCCAGCAGCTCGCGGACAGGGGACTATGGCTACACCTTC. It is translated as CASSSRTGDYGYTF.

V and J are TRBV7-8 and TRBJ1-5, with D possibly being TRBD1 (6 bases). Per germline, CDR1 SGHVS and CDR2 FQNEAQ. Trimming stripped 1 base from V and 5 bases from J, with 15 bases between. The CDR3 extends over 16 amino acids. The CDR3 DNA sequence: TGTGCCAGCAGCTTAGATTGGGGGGCGGCCGATCAGCCCCAGCATTTT. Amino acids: CASSLDWGAADQPQHF.

Written as DNA, the CDR3 is TGTGCCTGGAGTGTTACTAGCCCCGGGGAGCTGTTTTTT. This translates into CAWSVTSPGELFF. The chain links TRBV30 to TRBJ2-2, with D possibly TRBD2 on 6 matching bases. CDR1 is GTSNPN and CDR2 is SVGIG in the germline V gene (reference sequence). Trimming took off 0 bases at V and 6 bases at J, with 8 bases between the two ends. The length of the CDR3 is 13 residues. Filled out from reference TRBV30 and TRBJ2-2, the complete variable domain reads SQTIHQWPATLVQPVGSPLSLECTVEGTSNPNLYWYRQAAGRGLQLLFYSVGIGQISSEVPQNLSASRPQDRQFILSSKKLLLSDSGFYLCAWSVTSPGELFFGEGSRLTVL.

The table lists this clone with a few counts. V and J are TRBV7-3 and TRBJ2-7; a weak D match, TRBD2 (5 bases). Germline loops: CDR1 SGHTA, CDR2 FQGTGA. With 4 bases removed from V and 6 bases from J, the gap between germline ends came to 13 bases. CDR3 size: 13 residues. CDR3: CASSSKLEGEQYF. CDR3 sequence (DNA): TGTGCCAGCAGCTCAAAACTAGAAGGCGAGCAGTACTTC. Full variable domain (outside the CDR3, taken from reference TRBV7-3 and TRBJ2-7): GAGVSQTPSNKVTEKGKYVELRCDPISGHTALYWYRQSLGQGPEFLIYFQGTGAADDSGLPNDRFFAVRPEGSVSTLKIQRTERGDSAVYLCASSSKLEGEQYFGPGTRLTVT.

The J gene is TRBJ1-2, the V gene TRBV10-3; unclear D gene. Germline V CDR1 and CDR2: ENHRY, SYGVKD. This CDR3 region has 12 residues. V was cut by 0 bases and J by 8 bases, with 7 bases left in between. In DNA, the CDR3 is TGTGCCATCAGTGAGTCTAAGGGAGGCTACACCTTC. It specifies CAISESKGGYTF.

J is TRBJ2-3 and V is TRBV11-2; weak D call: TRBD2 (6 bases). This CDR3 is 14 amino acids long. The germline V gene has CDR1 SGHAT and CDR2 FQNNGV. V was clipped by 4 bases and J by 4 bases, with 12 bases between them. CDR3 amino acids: CASSSRLEPDTQYF. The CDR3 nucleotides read TGTGCCAGCAGCTCGAGACTAGAACCAGATACGCAGTATTTT.

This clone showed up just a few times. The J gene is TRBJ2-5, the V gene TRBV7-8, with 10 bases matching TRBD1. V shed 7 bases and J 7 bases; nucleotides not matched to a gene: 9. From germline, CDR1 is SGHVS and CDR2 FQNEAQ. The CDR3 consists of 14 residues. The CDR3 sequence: CASTGGTGVATQYF. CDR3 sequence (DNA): TGTGCCAGCACCGGTGGGACAGGGGTAGCGACCCAGTACTTC.

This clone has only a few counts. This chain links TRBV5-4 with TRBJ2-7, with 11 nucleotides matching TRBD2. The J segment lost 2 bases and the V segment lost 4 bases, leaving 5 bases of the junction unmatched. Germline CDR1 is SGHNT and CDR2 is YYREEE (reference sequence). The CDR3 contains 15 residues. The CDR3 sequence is CASSPGLADPYEQYF. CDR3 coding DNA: TGTGCCAGCAGCCCGGGACTAGCGGACCCCTACGAGCAGTACTTC.

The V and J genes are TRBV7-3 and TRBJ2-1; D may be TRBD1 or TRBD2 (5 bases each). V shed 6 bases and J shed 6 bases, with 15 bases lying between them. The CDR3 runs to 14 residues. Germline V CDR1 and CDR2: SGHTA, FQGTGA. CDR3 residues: CASRDNAAGNEQFF. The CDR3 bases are TGTGCCAGCAGGGACAACGCCGCGGGCAATGAGCAGTTCTTC.

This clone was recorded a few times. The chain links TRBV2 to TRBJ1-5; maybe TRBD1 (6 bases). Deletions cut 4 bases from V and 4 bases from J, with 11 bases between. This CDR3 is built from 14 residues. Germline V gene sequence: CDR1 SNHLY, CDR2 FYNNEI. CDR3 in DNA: TGTGCCAGCAGTGTCTTAACAGGGAATCAGCCCCAGCATTTT. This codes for CASSVLTGNQPQHF.

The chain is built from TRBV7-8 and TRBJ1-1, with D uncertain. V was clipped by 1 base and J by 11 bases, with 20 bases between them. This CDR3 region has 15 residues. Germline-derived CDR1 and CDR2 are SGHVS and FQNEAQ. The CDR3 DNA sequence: TGTGCCAGCAGCTTAGTGGTCTCGGGCCTACAAAGGGCTTTCTTT. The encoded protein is CASSLVVSGLQRAFF.

The CDR3 sequence is CASSSRQGLNTEAFF. The CDR3 bases are TGTGCCAGCAGCTCCCGCCAGGGGTTGAACACTGAAGCTTTCTTT. The J gene is TRBJ1-1, the V gene TRBV11-2; tentative D call: TRBD1 (6 bases). The CDR3 covers 15 residues. CDR1 is SGHAT, CDR2 FQNNGV, per germline. V dropped 4 bases and J dropped 0 bases, with 12 bases sitting between them.